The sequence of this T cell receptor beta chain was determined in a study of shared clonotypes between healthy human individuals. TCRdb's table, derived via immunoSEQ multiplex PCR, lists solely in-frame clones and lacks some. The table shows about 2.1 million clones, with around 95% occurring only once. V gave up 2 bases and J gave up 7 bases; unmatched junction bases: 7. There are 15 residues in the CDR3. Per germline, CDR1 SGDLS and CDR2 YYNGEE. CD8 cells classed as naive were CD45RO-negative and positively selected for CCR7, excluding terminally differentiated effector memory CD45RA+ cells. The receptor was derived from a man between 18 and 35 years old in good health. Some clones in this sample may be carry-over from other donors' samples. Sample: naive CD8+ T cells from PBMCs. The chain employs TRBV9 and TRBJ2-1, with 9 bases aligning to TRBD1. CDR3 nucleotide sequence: TGTGCCAGCAGCGTGGGGACAGGGTGGAGTAATGAGCAGTTCTTC. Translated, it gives CASSVGTGWSNEQFF.